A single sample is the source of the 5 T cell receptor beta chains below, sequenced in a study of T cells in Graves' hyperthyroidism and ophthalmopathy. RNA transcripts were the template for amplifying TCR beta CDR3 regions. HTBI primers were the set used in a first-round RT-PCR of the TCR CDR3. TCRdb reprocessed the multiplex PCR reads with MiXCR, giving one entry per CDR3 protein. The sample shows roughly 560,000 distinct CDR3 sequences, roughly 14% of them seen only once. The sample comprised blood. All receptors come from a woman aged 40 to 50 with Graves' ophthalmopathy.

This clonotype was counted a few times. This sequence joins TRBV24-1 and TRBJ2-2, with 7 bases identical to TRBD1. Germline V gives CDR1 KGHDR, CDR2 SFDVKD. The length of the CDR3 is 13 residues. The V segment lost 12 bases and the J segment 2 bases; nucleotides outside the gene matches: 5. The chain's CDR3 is CAAGTANTGELFF. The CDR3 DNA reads TGTGCCGCCGGGACAGCAAACACCGGGGAGCTGTTTTTT.

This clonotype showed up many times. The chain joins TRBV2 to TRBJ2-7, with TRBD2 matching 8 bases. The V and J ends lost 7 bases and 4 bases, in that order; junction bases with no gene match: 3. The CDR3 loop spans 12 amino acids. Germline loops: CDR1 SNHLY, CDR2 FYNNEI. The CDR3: CASTGRAYEQYF. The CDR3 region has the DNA TGTGCCAGCACCGGGAGGGCATACGAGCAGTACTTC. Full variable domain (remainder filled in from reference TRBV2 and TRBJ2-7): EPEVTQTPSHQVTQMGQEVILRCVPISNHLYFYWYRQILGQKVEFLVSFYNNEISEKSEIFDDQFSVERPDGSNFTLKIRSTKLEDSAMYFCASTGRAYEQYFGPGTRLTVT.

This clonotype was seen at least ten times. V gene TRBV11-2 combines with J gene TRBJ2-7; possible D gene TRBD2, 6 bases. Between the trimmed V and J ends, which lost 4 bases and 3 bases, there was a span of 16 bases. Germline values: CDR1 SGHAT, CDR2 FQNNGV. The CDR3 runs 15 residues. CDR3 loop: CASSSSGYGSYEQYF. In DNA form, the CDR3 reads TGTGCCAGCAGCTCCTCAGGGTACGGGAGCTACGAGCAGTACTTC.

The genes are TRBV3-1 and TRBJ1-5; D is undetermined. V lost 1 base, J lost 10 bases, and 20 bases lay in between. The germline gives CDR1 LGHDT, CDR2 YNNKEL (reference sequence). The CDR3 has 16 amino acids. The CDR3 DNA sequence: TGTGCCAGCAGCCAAGGGTCTATAGGAACTGCACGACCCCAGCATTTT. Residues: CASSQGSIGTARPQHF.

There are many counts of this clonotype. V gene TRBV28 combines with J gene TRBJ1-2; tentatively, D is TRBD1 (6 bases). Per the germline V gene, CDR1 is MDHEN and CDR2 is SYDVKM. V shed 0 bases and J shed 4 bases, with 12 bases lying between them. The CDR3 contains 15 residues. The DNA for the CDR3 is TGTGCCAGCAGTTTATGGGGGGCAACATCCTATGGCTACACCTTC. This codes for CASSLWGATSYGYTF.